Described below is a single T cell receptor beta chain sequence and its context. Its antigen remains unknown. This sample was included in a study of T cells in narcolepsy. Study details: Enrolled donors included narcolepsy type 1 or type 2 patients and healthy controls.

Study-level points and caveats: Autoreactive clone sequences were missing from some blood memory CD4+ repertoires. HCRT-specific and TRIB2-specific autoreactive clonotypes appeared among same-patient CSF and blood CD4+ clonotypes. Blood of same and different patients, but not healthy controls, reportedly held recurring autoreactive clonotypes.

V was pared by 4 bases and J by 8 bases, with 10 bases of the junction left unmatched. The CDR3 spans 16 residues. CDR1 is SQVTM, CDR2 ANQGSEA, per germline. Libraries were prepared by immunoSEQ multiplex PCR; TCRdb keeps only in-frame clonotypes and omits some of them. The sample consists of around 20,000 clones, 75% to 90% of them appearing once. The sequence was collected from a human donor in good health. The sample comprised memory (CD45RA-) CD4+ T cells from blood. The chain joins TRBV29-1 to TRBJ2-2, with TRBD2 matching 13 bases. CDR3 sequence (DNA): TGCAGCGTTGGCCCGCGACTAGCGGGAGGAAAAGGGGAGCTGTTTTTT. Its translation: CSVGPRLAGGKGELFF.